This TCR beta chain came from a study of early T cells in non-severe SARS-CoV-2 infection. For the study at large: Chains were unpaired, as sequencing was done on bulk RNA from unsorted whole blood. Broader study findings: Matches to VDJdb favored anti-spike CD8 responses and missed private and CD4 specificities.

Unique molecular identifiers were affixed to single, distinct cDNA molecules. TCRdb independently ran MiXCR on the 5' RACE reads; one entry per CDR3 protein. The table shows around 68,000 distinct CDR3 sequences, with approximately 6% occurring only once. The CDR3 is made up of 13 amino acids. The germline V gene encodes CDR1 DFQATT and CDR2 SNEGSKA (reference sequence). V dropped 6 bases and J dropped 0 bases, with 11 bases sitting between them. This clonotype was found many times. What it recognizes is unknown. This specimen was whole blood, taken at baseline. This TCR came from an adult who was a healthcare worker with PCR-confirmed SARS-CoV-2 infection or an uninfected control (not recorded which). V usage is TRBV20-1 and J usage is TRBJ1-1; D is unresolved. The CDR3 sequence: CSASRGVNTEAFF. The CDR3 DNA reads TGCAGTGCCAGCCGGGGTGTGAACACTGAAGCTTTCTTT.